These T cell receptor beta chains were read from a single sample in a study of neurological immune-mediated disorders. Each CDR3 protein is one row after TCRdb ran MiXCR on the 5' RACE reads. The sample carries some 80,000 distinct CDR3 sequences, under 4.5% recorded once. The specimen sequenced was PBMCs. The source of these receptors is a woman aged 60 to 75 with multiple sclerosis. The CDR3 runs from the conserved cysteine through the conserved F or W. The D gene is left open where the match is weak. A row's size may be missing; if present it is once, few, many or a size class.

DNA	CDR3	size	D	J	V
TGCAGTGCTAGAGTTGCAGGGGGCTCCTACGAGCAGTACTTC	CSARVAGGSYEQYF	many	TRBD1	TRBJ2-7	TRBV20-1
TGCAGTGCTAGAAACGGGGGCGACACTGAAGCTTTCTTT	CSARNGGDTEAFF	medium-sized	NA	TRBJ1-1	TRBV20-1
TGCAGCGTTGACAGGCGTGGGGGGATAAACCTCCAAGAGACCCAGTACTTC	CSVDRRGGINLQETQYF	many	NA	TRBJ2-5	TRBV29-1
TGTGCCATCAGTTACGACAGCATCACTAGCGGGAGCACAGATACGCAGTATTTT	CAISYDSITSGSTDTQYF	many	TRBD2	TRBJ2-3	TRBV10-3
TGTGCCAGCAGCCTCCGACTAGATGGGGTCGGAGAGACCCAGTACTTC	CASSLRLDGVGETQYF	many	NA	TRBJ2-5	TRBV5-5
TGCAGTGCAGCTAGAGTTAGCTCCTACAATGAGCAGTTCTTC	CSAARVSSYNEQFF	many	NA	TRBJ2-1	TRBV20-1
TGTGCCAGCAGCCAGTTAGCTGGGACTGAAGCTTTCTTT	CASSQLAGTEAFF	many	NA	TRBJ1-1	TRBV3-1
TGCGCCAGCAGCGCCGGGACAGGGACTAATGAAAAACTGTTTTTT	CASSAGTGTNEKLFF	many	TRBD1	TRBJ1-4	TRBV5-1
TGTGCCAGCAGCCCGTTACCATGGGACTCGAAAGGGGGAGAGGGTACGCAGTATTTT	CASSPLPWDSKGGEGTQYF	many	NA	TRBJ2-3	TRBV28
TGCAGTGCTAGAATGGGGGGAAACCAAGAGACCCAGTACTTC	CSARMGGNQETQYF	few	NA	TRBJ2-5	TRBV20-1
TGTGCCAGCACCCCCCCCCAAGGGGGAACTGAAGCTTTCTTT	CASTPPQGGTEAFF	many	NA	TRBJ1-1	TRBV7-2
TGCGCCAGCAGTGAATCAGGACAGGGGTACGAGCAGTACTTC	CASSESGQGYEQYF	many	TRBD1	TRBJ2-7	TRBV5-1
TGCGCCAGCAGCCGGGAGGGCTTTGAGGTGTCCTACGAGCAGTACTTC	CASSREGFEVSYEQYF	many	TRBD2	TRBJ2-7	TRBV5-1
TGTGCCACCAGCAGAATGACCGGGACAGTCAATCAGCCCCAGCATTTT	CATSRMTGTVNQPQHF	many	TRBD1	TRBJ1-5	TRBV15
TGTGCCAGCAGGCTCCCTCCCCAGGAAGCTTTCTTT	CASRLPPQEAFF	many	NA	TRBJ1-1	TRBV6-5
TGTGCCAGCAGCACCGACGGCTACAATGAGCAGTTCTTC	CASSTDGYNEQFF	many	NA	TRBJ2-1	TRBV4-2
TGCAGTGCTAGTAGCCCTAGCAATCAGCCCCAGCATTTT	CSASSPSNQPQHF	many	NA	TRBJ1-5	TRBV20-1
TGTGCCAGCAGCCTGGACGGGATAAAGCAGCCCCAGCATTTT	CASSLDGIKQPQHF	many	NA	TRBJ1-5	TRBV6-5
TGTGCCAGCAGCCAAGGAACGGGGATGACCTACGAGCAGTACTTC	CASSQGTGMTYEQYF	many	NA	TRBJ2-7	TRBV3-1
TGTGCCAGCAGCCAAGATGTAGGGTGGGATGAGCAGTTCTTC	CASSQDVGWDEQFF	NA	NA	TRBJ2-1	TRBV14
TGTGCCAGCAGCGTGGTGACTAGCGGGGGTAATGAGCAGTTCTTC	CASSVVTSGGNEQFF	many	TRBD2	TRBJ2-1	TRBV9
TGCAGTGCCGTCTGGCGGGGGGGCACCGGGGAGCTGTTTTTT	CSAVWRGGTGELFF	many	TRBD2	TRBJ2-2	TRBV20-1
TGTGCCAGTAGTATTCGGGGGATCGGCTATGGCTACACCTTC	CASSIRGIGYGYTF	many	NA	TRBJ1-2	TRBV19
TGTGCCAGCAGCTTAGATGCTCGGACAGGGGGCTTTGGCTACACCTTC	CASSLDARTGGFGYTF	many	TRBD1	TRBJ1-2	TRBV11-2
TGTGCCAGCAGTGAAGGAGGGACAGGGAACAACGTCCTGACTTTC	CASSEGGTGNNVLTF	many	TRBD1	TRBJ2-6	TRBV6-1
TGTGCCAGCAGCATCGCAAATCTAGGGGTGCCTCTTTTCAACTATGGCTACACCTTC	CASSIANLGVPLFNYGYTF	NA	NA	TRBJ1-2	TRBV7-9
TGCGCCAGCAGCCGCGGGGGGACGATCTACGAGCAGTACTTC	CASSRGGTIYEQYF	many	TRBD2	TRBJ2-7	TRBV5-1